The rows below give T cell receptor beta chains drawn from one sample of a study of T cells after yellow fever vaccination. TCRdb recomputed calls from the 5' RACE reads with MiXCR, one row per CDR3 protein. The table lists 200,000 to 250,000 distinct CDR3 sequences, approximately 3% of them singletons, with 3.2% in the top ten. The source material was CD4+ T cells sorted from PBMCs, sampled 10 days after the yellow fever booster vaccination. The receptors were sampled from a young man who received the YFV17D yellow fever vaccine. CDR3s include the opening cysteine and the closing phenylalanine or tryptophan. Each record gives: CDR3 length, clone size, D gene, J gene, V gene, CDR3 DNA, CDR3 protein. The D gene is left open where the match is weak. A clone size is listed for some rows: how often the clone was seen (once, few, many), or a class if it is expanded.

len: 15; abundance: NA; d_gene: TRBD2; j_gene: TRBJ2-7; v_gene: TRBV4-2; CDR3nt: TGTGCCAGCAGCCAGGAGACTAGCGGGGGGTACGAGCAGTACTTC; CDR3aa: CASSQETSGGYEQYF
len: 14; abundance: many; d_gene: NA; j_gene: TRBJ2-1; v_gene: TRBV4-3; CDR3nt: TGCGCCAGCAGCCAAGATTGGGCCGGAGGAGAGCAGTTCTTC; CDR3aa: CASSQDWAGGEQFF
len: 14; abundance: many; d_gene: NA; j_gene: TRBJ1-2; v_gene: TRBV18; CDR3nt: TGTGCCAGCTCACCGCCCGGCCAGGGCTGGGGCTACACCTTC; CDR3aa: CASSPPGQGWGYTF
len: 15; abundance: NA; d_gene: NA; j_gene: TRBJ1-6; v_gene: TRBV4-3; CDR3nt: TGCGCCAGCAGCCAACGGACAGCCGATAATTCACCCCTCCACTTT; CDR3aa: CASSQRTADNSPLHF
len: 13; abundance: NA; d_gene: TRBD1; j_gene: TRBJ2-1; v_gene: TRBV7-2; CDR3nt: TGTGCCAGCAAGGTGACAGGGGTTTATGAGCAGTTCTTC; CDR3aa: CASKVTGVYEQFF
len: 15; abundance: many; d_gene: TRBD1; j_gene: TRBJ2-2; v_gene: TRBV5-1; CDR3nt: TGCGCCAGCAGTACCGGGACAGTCAACACCGGGGAGCTGTTTTTT; CDR3aa: CASSTGTVNTGELFF
len: 17; abundance: many; d_gene: TRBD2; j_gene: TRBJ2-1; v_gene: TRBV15; CDR3nt: TGTGCCACCAGCAGAAGAAGCCTAGCGGGGCATTACAATGAGCAGTTCTTC; CDR3aa: CATSRRSLAGHYNEQFF
len: 17; abundance: many; d_gene: NA; j_gene: TRBJ1-4; v_gene: TRBV5-6; CDR3nt: TGTGCCAGCAGCTTGGCAGTCAGTAACCCCGGGCGATCGAAACTGTTTTTT; CDR3aa: CASSLAVSNPGRSKLFF
len: 15; abundance: NA; d_gene: NA; j_gene: TRBJ2-5; v_gene: TRBV6-6; CDR3nt: TGTGCCAGCAGTTCTTTTTGGCAGGGTCAAGAGACCCAGTACTTC; CDR3aa: CASSSFWQGQETQYF
len: 14; abundance: many; d_gene: NA; j_gene: TRBJ2-2; v_gene: TRBV28; CDR3nt: TGTGCCAGCAGTCCCGCCGGGCCCACCGGGGAGCTGTTTTTT; CDR3aa: CASSPAGPTGELFF
len: 16; abundance: NA; d_gene: NA; j_gene: TRBJ2-7; v_gene: TRBV6-6; CDR3nt: TGTGCCAGCAGTTACTCGATAACGGGGACCCCCTACGAGCAGTACTTC; CDR3aa: CASSYSITGTPYEQYF
len: 14; abundance: few; d_gene: NA; j_gene: TRBJ2-1; v_gene: TRBV5-1; CDR3nt: TGCGCCAGCAGCTTCGTCCCTCCGGACAATGAGCAGTTCTTC; CDR3aa: CASSFVPPDNEQFF
len: 14; abundance: few; d_gene: NA; j_gene: TRBJ1-2; v_gene: TRBV11-2; CDR3nt: TGTGCCAGCAGCCCTACACAAGCAGGGGTTGGCTACACCTTC; CDR3aa: CASSPTQAGVGYTF
len: 15; abundance: many; d_gene: TRBD1; j_gene: TRBJ2-1; v_gene: TRBV4-2; CDR3nt: TGTGCCAGCAGCCGTGGACAGGCTTCAGGCGATGAGCAGTTCTTC; CDR3aa: CASSRGQASGDEQFF
len: 13; abundance: NA; d_gene: NA; j_gene: TRBJ1-2; v_gene: TRBV5-1; CDR3nt: TGCGCCAGCAGCTTGTTTTTAAACACTGGCTACACCTTC; CDR3aa: CASSLFLNTGYTF
len: 15; abundance: many; d_gene: NA; j_gene: TRBJ2-5; v_gene: TRBV5-1; CDR3nt: TGCGCCAGCAGCTTGTCGGACAGCACACAAGAGACCCAGTACTTC; CDR3aa: CASSLSDSTQETQYF
len: 17; abundance: few; d_gene: NA; j_gene: TRBJ2-5; v_gene: TRBV4-3; CDR3nt: TGCGCCAGCAGCCAAGATCTTGGCGGCCAGGGAGTGGAGACCCAGTACTTC; CDR3aa: CASSQDLGGQGVETQYF
len: 18; abundance: many; d_gene: NA; j_gene: TRBJ2-6; v_gene: TRBV5-1; CDR3nt: TGCGCCAGCAGCTTGGCACGGACGATGAGCTCTGGGGCCAACGTCCTGACTTTC; CDR3aa: CASSLARTMSSGANVLTF
len: 15; abundance: many; d_gene: TRBD1; j_gene: TRBJ1-6; v_gene: TRBV7-6; CDR3nt: TGTGCCAGCAGCCCCCGGACAGGGTCAAATTCACCCCTCCACTTT; CDR3aa: CASSPRTGSNSPLHF
len: 15; abundance: many; d_gene: TRBD1; j_gene: TRBJ1-1; v_gene: TRBV18; CDR3nt: TGTGCCAGCTCAGAAAGGGACAGGCAGAACACTGAAGCTTTCTTT; CDR3aa: CASSERDRQNTEAFF
len: 15; abundance: many; d_gene: NA; j_gene: TRBJ2-2; v_gene: TRBV9; CDR3nt: TGTGCCAGCAGCGTAGGAGGGTCAGACACCGGGGAGCTGTTTTTT; CDR3aa: CASSVGGSDTGELFF
len: 18; abundance: NA; d_gene: TRBD2; j_gene: TRBJ2-1; v_gene: TRBV11-3; CDR3nt: TGTGCCAGCAGTCCCCGGAGGACTAGCGGGGGGAAGTACAATGAGCAGTTCTTC; CDR3aa: CASSPRRTSGGKYNEQFF
len: 15; abundance: many; d_gene: TRBD2; j_gene: TRBJ2-3; v_gene: TRBV24-1; CDR3nt: TGTGCCACCAGTGATCCGAGCGGGGATTCCGGTACGCAGTATTTT; CDR3aa: CATSDPSGDSGTQYF
len: 14; abundance: many; d_gene: NA; j_gene: TRBJ2-2; v_gene: TRBV7-2; CDR3nt: TGTGCCAGCAGCTTCTCCCCCGGGGCCGGGGAGCTGTTTTTT; CDR3aa: CASSFSPGAGELFF
len: 14; abundance: few; d_gene: TRBD1; j_gene: TRBJ2-1; v_gene: TRBV7-9; CDR3nt: TGTGCCAGCAGTGACAGGGCCTACTACAATGAGCAGTTCTTC; CDR3aa: CASSDRAYYNEQFF
len: 14; abundance: many; d_gene: NA; j_gene: TRBJ2-3; v_gene: TRBV5-1; CDR3nt: TGCGCCAGCAGCTTGGTCGAGGTCACAGATACGCAGTATTTT; CDR3aa: CASSLVEVTDTQYF
len: 11; abundance: many; d_gene: NA; j_gene: TRBJ1-1; v_gene: TRBV7-2; CDR3nt: TGTGCCAACGGGGGGAACACTGAAGCTTTCTTT; CDR3aa: CANGGNTEAFF
len: 14; abundance: few; d_gene: TRBD1; j_gene: TRBJ1-4; v_gene: TRBV9; CDR3nt: TGTGCCAGCAGCGTAAGAGGGGGCTACGAAAAACTGTTTTTT; CDR3aa: CASSVRGGYEKLFF
len: 12; abundance: many; d_gene: NA; j_gene: TRBJ1-1; v_gene: TRBV7-2; CDR3nt: TGTGCCAGCAGCTGGGAGGGAATGAGAGCTTTCTTT; CDR3aa: CASSWEGMRAFF
len: 15; abundance: many; d_gene: NA; j_gene: TRBJ2-4; v_gene: TRBV20-1; CDR3nt: TGCAGTGCTAGGGAAGGTGGGTCGGCCAAAAACATTCAGTACTTC; CDR3aa: CSAREGGSAKNIQYF
len: 17; abundance: NA; d_gene: TRBD1; j_gene: TRBJ1-2; v_gene: TRBV12-3/TRBV12-4; CDR3nt: TGTGCCAGCAGCCCAGCAACAGGGGGTATTATGGTCTATGGCTACACCTTC; CDR3aa: CASSPATGGIMVYGYTF
len: 13; abundance: NA; d_gene: NA; j_gene: TRBJ2-7; v_gene: TRBV7-2; CDR3nt: TGTGCCAGCAGCTTAGCAGGGGCGGACGAGCAGTACTTC; CDR3aa: CASSLAGADEQYF
len: 16; abundance: NA; d_gene: NA; j_gene: TRBJ2-6; v_gene: TRBV24-1; CDR3nt: TGTGCCACCAGTGGGGTAAGGGCTTCTGGGGCCAACGTCCTGACTTTC; CDR3aa: CATSGVRASGANVLTF
len: 15; abundance: many; d_gene: NA; j_gene: TRBJ2-5; v_gene: TRBV5-1; CDR3nt: TGCGCCAGCAGCTTGGGGGGGCCTTTTCCGGAGACCCAGTACTTC; CDR3aa: CASSLGGPFPETQYF
len: 14; abundance: many; d_gene: TRBD2; j_gene: TRBJ2-5; v_gene: TRBV7-2; CDR3nt: TGTGCCAGCAGCCCGTGGGGGGGTGGAGAGACCCAGTACTTC; CDR3aa: CASSPWGGGETQYF
len: 14; abundance: many; d_gene: TRBD2; j_gene: TRBJ2-3; v_gene: TRBV7-3; CDR3nt: TGTGCCAGCAGAGCGGGGGGCGCCACAGATACGCAGTATTTT; CDR3aa: CASRAGGATDTQYF
len: 12; abundance: few; d_gene: NA; j_gene: TRBJ1-3; v_gene: TRBV20-1; CDR3nt: TGCAGTGTAGGATCGGCTGGAAACACCATATATTTT; CDR3aa: CSVGSAGNTIYF
len: 12; abundance: many; d_gene: NA; j_gene: TRBJ2-1; v_gene: TRBV29-1; CDR3nt: TGCAGCGAGGCTGGGGCGGACAATGAGCAGTTCTTC; CDR3aa: CSEAGADNEQFF
len: 15; abundance: many; d_gene: NA; j_gene: TRBJ2-6; v_gene: TRBV5-8; CDR3nt: TGTGCCAGCAGCGTAAGGGACCCTGGGGCCAACGTCCTGACTTTC; CDR3aa: CASSVRDPGANVLTF
len: 14; abundance: NA; d_gene: NA; j_gene: TRBJ2-2; v_gene: TRBV7-2; CDR3nt: TGTGCCAGCAGCCGCCGGGACACCACCGGGGAGCTGTTTTTT; CDR3aa: CASSRRDTTGELFF
len: 14; abundance: NA; d_gene: TRBD1; j_gene: TRBJ2-1; v_gene: TRBV5-1; CDR3nt: TGCGCCAGCAGCGCCGGGACAGGGTCCAATGAGCAGTTCTTC; CDR3aa: CASSAGTGSNEQFF
len: 15; abundance: few; d_gene: TRBD2; j_gene: TRBJ2-7; v_gene: TRBV19; CDR3nt: TGTGCCAGTAGCCCGGGACTAGAGAGCTCCTACGAGCAGTACTTC; CDR3aa: CASSPGLESSYEQYF
len: 13; abundance: NA; d_gene: NA; j_gene: TRBJ2-3; v_gene: TRBV20-1; CDR3nt: TGCAGTGCCAAAACGGGGGGCGGCTATACGCAGTATTTT; CDR3aa: CSAKTGGGYTQYF
len: 13; abundance: many; d_gene: NA; j_gene: TRBJ2-5; v_gene: TRBV24-1; CDR3nt: TGTGCCACCAGTGGAGACTATCAAGAGACCCAGTACTTC; CDR3aa: CATSGDYQETQYF
len: 14; abundance: NA; d_gene: NA; j_gene: TRBJ1-6; v_gene: TRBV12-3/TRBV12-4; CDR3nt: TGTGCCAGCGGGCGGGGTGACTATAATTCACCCCTCCACTTT; CDR3aa: CASGRGDYNSPLHF
len: 14; abundance: many; d_gene: NA; j_gene: TRBJ1-1; v_gene: TRBV9; CDR3nt: TGTGCCAGCAGCGTAGGCACAGCTTACACTGAAGCTTTCTTT; CDR3aa: CASSVGTAYTEAFF
len: 17; abundance: NA; d_gene: TRBD2; j_gene: TRBJ2-3; v_gene: TRBV7-2; CDR3nt: TGTGCCAGCAGCTTAGGACTAGCGGGGGGGTCGACGGATACGCAGTATTTT; CDR3aa: CASSLGLAGGSTDTQYF
len: 14; abundance: NA; d_gene: TRBD1; j_gene: TRBJ1-6; v_gene: TRBV11-2; CDR3nt: TGTGCCAGCAGCTGGGGGACAGTTGATTCACCCCTCCACTTT; CDR3aa: CASSWGTVDSPLHF
len: 13; abundance: few; d_gene: NA; j_gene: TRBJ1-2; v_gene: TRBV18; CDR3nt: TGTGCCAGCTCACCACAGAGAGGGAATGGCTACACCTTC; CDR3aa: CASSPQRGNGYTF
len: 15; abundance: few; d_gene: NA; j_gene: TRBJ2-5; v_gene: TRBV6-5; CDR3nt: TGTGCCAGCAGTTGGGCACAGGGATCTGGGGAGACCCAGTACTTC; CDR3aa: CASSWAQGSGETQYF